Listed below are T cell receptor beta chains from one sample, sequenced in a study of T cell responses to AZD1222 COVID-19 vaccine. Only in-frame clones appear in the TCRdb table, and some are missing; sequencing was by immunoSEQ multiplex PCR. This sample has about 120,000 clones, with more than 85% found just once. Specimen: peripheral blood, collected 28 days after the second AZD1222 dose. The receptor set was obtained from an adult who received the AZD1222 COVID-19 vaccine. The CDR3 runs from the conserved cysteine through the conserved F or W. D genes are given only for firm matches. Clone size appears in some rows only: once, few, many, or a class for an expanded clone.

v_gene	j_gene	d_gene	abundance	CDR3nt	CDR3aa
TRBV4-1	TRBJ2-7	TRBD2	.	TGCGCCAGCAGCCGGAATGTTGGGGAGGGAGTTAGCTCCTACGAGCAGTACTTC	CASSRNVGEGVSSYEQYF
TRBV30	TRBJ2-7	TRBD1	few	TGTGCCTGGACCACCGGGACAGGGGATCAGGAGCAGTACTTC	CAWTTGTGDQEQYF
TRBV5-4	TRBJ1-2	.	.	TGTGCCAGCAGCTTGGATGGGAGCGGCTACACCTTC	CASSLDGSGYTF
TRBV4-3	TRBJ2-7	.	.	TGCGCCAGCAGCCATGGTGCCAGGGGAGCCTACGAGCAGTACTTC	CASSHGARGAYEQYF
TRBV19	TRBJ1-2	TRBD1	once	TGTGCCAGTAGTTACAGGGGGCTTGTTGGCTACACCTTC	CASSYRGLVGYTF
TRBV11-2	TRBJ1-2	.	once	TGTGCCAGCAGCTTTTCGGGCAGTAAAGCTTTCAACTATGGCTACACCTTC	CASSFSGSKAFNYGYTF
TRBV4-3	TRBJ1-2	TRBD1	.	TGCGCCAGCAGCCCCGAACAGGGGGCGATCTATGGCTACACCTTC	CASSPEQGAIYGYTF
TRBV3-1/TRBV3-2	TRBJ2-1	.	.	TGTGCCAGCAGTCCAGGGGTAGCAACCAATGAGCAGTTCTTC	CASSPGVATNEQFF
TRBV18	TRBJ1-6	.	.	TGTGCCAGCTCACCACCGGGAACCGGAGTTCGTGATTCACCCCTCCACTTT	CASSPPGTGVRDSPLHF
TRBV18	TRBJ2-7	.	.	TGTGCCACCGCAGGCGGACGGAACTACGAGCAGTACTTC	CATAGGRNYEQYF
TRBV6-2/TRBV6-3	TRBJ1-2	TRBD1	.	TGTGCCAGCAGTGGCCCGGGACAGGGTGATTATGGCTACACCTTC	CASSGPGQGDYGYTF
TRBV15	TRBJ1-2	.	.	TGTGCCACCAGCAGAGGAAAGGGGGGCTACACCTTC	CATSRGKGGYTF
TRBV19	TRBJ2-1	.	.	TGTGCCAGTAGTTGGGGTGGCGGAGACAATGAGCAGTTCTTC	CASSWGGGDNEQFF
TRBV4-3	TRBJ2-7	.	.	TGCGCCAGCAGCCAAGCGGGGCGGGGGCCGCCCTACGAGCAGTACTTC	CASSQAGRGPPYEQYF
TRBV6-5	TRBJ1-1	.	.	TGTGCCAGCAGTCCCCGACGGCAGCTGAACACTGAAGCTTTCTTT	CASSPRRQLNTEAFF
TRBV6-2/TRBV6-3	TRBJ1-1	TRBD1	.	TGTGCCAGCAGTTACTTCCGACAGGGGGTGGACACTGAAGCTTTCTTT	CASSYFRQGVDTEAFF
TRBV29-1	TRBJ2-1	TRBD2	once	TGCAGCGTTAGGGGTGGGGAGGGCTCCTACAATGAGCAGTTCTTC	CSVRGGEGSYNEQFF
TRBV2	TRBJ2-1	TRBD1	.	TGTGCCAGCACCCCCGCGACAGGGTCTAACAATGAGCAGTTCTTC	CASTPATGSNNEQFF
TRBV7-9	TRBJ2-2	.	.	TGTGCCAGCAGCTCAGGGGCCTATAACACCGGGGAGCTGTTTTTT	CASSSGAYNTGELFF
TRBV5-8	TRBJ2-1	TRBD2	.	TGTGCCAGCAGTTCGGGAAGGACTAGCGGGGGAGATGAGCAGTTCTTC	CASSSGRTSGGDEQFF
TRBV7-2	TRBJ2-1	TRBD2	.	TGTGCCAGCAGCTTAGGACTAGCCAATGAGCAGTTCTTC	CASSLGLANEQFF
TRBV7-9	TRBJ2-7	.	.	TGTGCCAGCAGCTTATTGGGCCTATCCTACGAGCAGTACTTC	CASSLLGLSYEQYF
TRBV12-5	TRBJ1-5	.	.	TGTGCTAGTGGTCCCCCGACTGGTAGCAATCAGCCCCAGCATTTT	CASGPPTGSNQPQHF
TRBV4-3	TRBJ1-2	.	.	TGCGCCAGCAGCCAAGGGCGGGTGCCAAACTATGGCTACACCTTC	CASSQGRVPNYGYTF
TRBV5-1	TRBJ1-6	.	.	TGCGCCAGCAGCTTAACGGCAGAGAGTTCACCCCTCCACTTT	CASSLTAESSPLHF